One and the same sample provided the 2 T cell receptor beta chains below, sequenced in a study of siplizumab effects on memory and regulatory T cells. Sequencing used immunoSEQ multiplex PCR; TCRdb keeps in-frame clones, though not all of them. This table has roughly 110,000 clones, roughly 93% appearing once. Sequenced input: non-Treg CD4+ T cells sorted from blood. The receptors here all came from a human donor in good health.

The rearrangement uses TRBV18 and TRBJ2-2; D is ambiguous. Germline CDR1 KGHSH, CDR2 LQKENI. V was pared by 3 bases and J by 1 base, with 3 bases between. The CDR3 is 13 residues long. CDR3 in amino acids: CASSPMNTGELFF. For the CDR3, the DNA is TGTGCCAGCTCACCCATGAACACCGGGGAGCTGTTTTTT.

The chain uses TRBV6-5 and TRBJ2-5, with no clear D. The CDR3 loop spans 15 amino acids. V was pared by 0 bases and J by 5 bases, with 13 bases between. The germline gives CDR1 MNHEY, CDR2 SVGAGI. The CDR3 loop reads CASSYSGPPRETQYF. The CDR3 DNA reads TGTGCCAGCAGTTACTCCGGGCCACCTCGTGAGACCCAGTACTTC.